The 5 T cell receptor beta chains in this list originate from one sample, sequenced in a study of blood T cell repertoires in COVID-19. Repertoires were generated with immunoSEQ multiplex PCR, while TCRdb's copy carries only in-frame clones and drops some. Among around 260,000 clones listed, roughly nine tenths were seen once. Sample: peripheral blood. These receptors all stem from a woman younger than 45 with COVID-19, enrolled during active disease.

The rearrangement links TRBV10-3 to TRBJ1-1; 8 bases align to TRBD1. The CDR3 contains 16 residues. CDR1 ENHRY and CDR2 SYGVKD come from the germline V gene. V dropped 6 bases and J dropped 0; count of bases not matched to a gene: 9. The CDR3 nucleotides read TGTGCCATCAGAGACAGGGGAGGTGGGATGAACACTGAAGCTTTCTTT. Translated: CAIRDRGGGMNTEAFF.

The rearrangement links TRBV6-5 to TRBJ2-1; 7 bases map to TRBD1. CDR1 MNHEY and CDR2 SVGAGI come from the germline V gene. The V gene end was trimmed by 4 bases and the J gene end by 12 bases; junction bases not matched to a gene: 9. This CDR3 contains 13 residues. This chain's CDR3 is CASSSPRQGVQFF. The DNA for the CDR3 is TGTGCCAGCAGTTCCCCCCGACAGGGTGTGCAGTTCTTC.

This clone was detected only a few times. The rearrangement uses TRBV7-9 and TRBJ2-7, with 9 bases lining up with TRBD1. Losses at the gene ends were 5 bases for V and 5 bases for J; bases not matched to a gene: 7. CDR3 length: 14 residues. Germline V gives CDR1 SEHNR, CDR2 FQNEAQ (reference sequence). The CDR3 DNA sequence: TGTGCCAGCAGCCCGGGACAGGGAATCGACGAGCAGTACTTC. Translated, it gives CASSPGQGIDEQYF.

The V call is TRBV29-1, the J call TRBJ2-7; TRBD1 might be the D (5 bases). This CDR3 spans 14 amino acids. Germline loops: CDR1 SQVTM, CDR2 ANQGSEA. Trimming took 1 base from V and 6 from J, leaving 16 bases between them. This CDR3 is CSVEGGRGTGEQYF. CDR3 DNA sequence: TGCAGCGTTGAAGGAGGTAGGGGCACAGGCGAGCAGTACTTC.

The CDR3 DNA reads as TGTGCCAGCAGTATTCGGGGGTCCACAGATACGCAGTATTTT. It codes for CASSIRGSTDTQYF. The chain is built from TRBV5-4 and TRBJ2-3; D is possibly TRBD2 (6 bases). The V end was cut by 5 bases, the J end by 2 bases, with 12 bases between. The CDR3 is 14 residues long. Germline loops: CDR1 SGHNT, CDR2 YYREEE (reference sequence).